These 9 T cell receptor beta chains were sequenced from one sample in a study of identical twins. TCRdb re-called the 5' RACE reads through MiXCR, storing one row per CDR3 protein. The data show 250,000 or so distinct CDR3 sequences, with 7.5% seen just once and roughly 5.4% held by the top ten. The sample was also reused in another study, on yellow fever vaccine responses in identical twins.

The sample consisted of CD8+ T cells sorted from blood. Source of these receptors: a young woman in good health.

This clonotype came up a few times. The CDR3 protein is CASKRDKKNIQYF. In DNA form, the CDR3 reads TGCGCCAGCAAGAGGGACAAGAAAAACATTCAGTACTTC. The V and J genes are TRBV10-1 and TRBJ2-4; maybe TRBD1 (6 bases). Germline lookup yields CDR1 WNHNN and CDR2 SYGVQD (reference sequence). The V end was cut by 7 bases, the J end by 4 bases, with 11 bases between. This CDR3 is built from 13 residues.

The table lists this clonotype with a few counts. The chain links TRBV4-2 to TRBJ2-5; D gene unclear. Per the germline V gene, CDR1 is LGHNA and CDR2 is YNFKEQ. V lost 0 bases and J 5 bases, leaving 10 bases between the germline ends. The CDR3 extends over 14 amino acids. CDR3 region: CASSQEGPAETQYF. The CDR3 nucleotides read TGTGCCAGCAGCCAAGAAGGGCCGGCGGAGACCCAGTACTTC.

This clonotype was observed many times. CDR3 nucleotide sequence: TGTGCCAGCAGTCCCGGGACAGGGTATAGCAATCAGCCCCAGCATTTT. Translating gives CASSPGTGYSNQPQHF. The rearrangement uses TRBV27 and TRBJ1-5, with TRBD1 identical over 9 bases. The CDR3 spans 16 residues. After removal of 5 bases from V and 0 bases from J, the junction contained 5 bases not matched to a gene. CDR1 and CDR2 (germline): MNHEY, SMNVEV (reference sequence).

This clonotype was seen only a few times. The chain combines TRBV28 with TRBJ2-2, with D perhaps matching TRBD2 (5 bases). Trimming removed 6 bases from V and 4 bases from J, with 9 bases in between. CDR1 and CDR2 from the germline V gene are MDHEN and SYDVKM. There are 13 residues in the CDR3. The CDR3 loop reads CASRISGTGELFF. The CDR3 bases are TGTGCCAGCAGGATAAGCGGCACCGGGGAGCTGTTTTTT.

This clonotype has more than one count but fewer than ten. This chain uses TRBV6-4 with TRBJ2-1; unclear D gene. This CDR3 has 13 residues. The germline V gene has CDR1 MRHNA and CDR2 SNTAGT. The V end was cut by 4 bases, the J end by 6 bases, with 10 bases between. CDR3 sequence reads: CASSGSYPNEQFF. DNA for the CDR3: TGTGCCAGCAGTGGGTCATACCCCAATGAGCAGTTCTTC.

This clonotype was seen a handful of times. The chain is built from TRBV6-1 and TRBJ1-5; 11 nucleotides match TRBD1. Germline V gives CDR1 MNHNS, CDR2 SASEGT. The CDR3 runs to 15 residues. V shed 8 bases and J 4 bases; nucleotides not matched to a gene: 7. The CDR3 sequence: CASRMGQGGNQPQHF. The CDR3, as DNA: TGTGCCAGCCGTATGGGACAGGGGGGGAATCAGCCCCAGCATTTT.

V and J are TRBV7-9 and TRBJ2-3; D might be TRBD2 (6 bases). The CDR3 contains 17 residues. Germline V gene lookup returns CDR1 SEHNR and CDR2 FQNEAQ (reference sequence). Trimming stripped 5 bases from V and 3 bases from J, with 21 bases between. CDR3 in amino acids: CASSPKGDRLDTDTQYF. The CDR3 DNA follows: TGTGCCAGCAGCCCAAAAGGCGACCGACTAGATACAGATACGCAGTATTTT.

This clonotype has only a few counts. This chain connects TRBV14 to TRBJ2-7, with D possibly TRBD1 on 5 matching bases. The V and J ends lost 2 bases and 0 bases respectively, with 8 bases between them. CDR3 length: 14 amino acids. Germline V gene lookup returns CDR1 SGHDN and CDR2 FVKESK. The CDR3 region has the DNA TGTGCCAGCAGCCAACGTGACAGCTCCTACGAGCAGTACGTC. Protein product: CASSQRDSSYEQYV.

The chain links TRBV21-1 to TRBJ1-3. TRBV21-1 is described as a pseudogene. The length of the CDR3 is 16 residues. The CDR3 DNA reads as TGTGCCAGCAGCAAGGCGAACAGTCGTTCTGGAAACACCATATATTTT. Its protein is CASSKANSRSGNTIYF.